Listed below are T cell receptor beta chains from one sample, sequenced in a study of T cells in Graves' hyperthyroidism and ophthalmopathy. TCRdb processed the multiplex PCR reads anew with MiXCR; each CDR3 protein has one entry. The sample consists of some 460,000 distinct CDR3 sequences, about a sixth of them appearing once. Material: blood. These receptors were obtained from a woman between 18 and 30 years old with Graves' hyperthyroidism. The CDR3 runs from the conserved cysteine through the conserved F or W. D genes are given only for firm matches. A row's size may be missing; if present it is once, few, many or a size class.

J: TRBJ1-2
V: TRBV12-3/TRBV12-4
D: TRBD1
size: many
DNA: TGTGCCAGCAGCCAAAGGGCTCAGGGGGTGAGGGAGAACTATGGCTACACCTTC
CDR3: CASSQRAQGVRENYGYTF

J: TRBJ2-3
V: TRBV7-8
D: TRBD2
size: many
DNA: TGTGCCAGCAGCTTAGAGGGACTAGCACTCCGGATGGGGCAGTATTTT
CDR3: CASSLEGLALRMGQYF

J: TRBJ2-7
V: TRBV7-9
D: NA
size: NA
DNA: TGTGCCAGTTCAAGACAGGACACCTACGAGCAGTACTTC
CDR3: CASSRQDTYEQYF

J: TRBJ1-2
V: TRBV28
D: NA
size: few
DNA: TGTGCCAGCAGCCTTCGGCGGCAGGGGCGGGATGACTACACCTTC
CDR3: CASSLRRQGRDDYTF

J: TRBJ2-1
V: TRBV3-1
D: TRBD2
size: many
DNA: TGTGCCAGCAGCATGGGACTAGCGGGAGTAGGTGAGCAGTTCTTC
CDR3: CASSMGLAGVGEQFF

J: TRBJ1-5
V: TRBV11-2
D: TRBD1
size: many
DNA: TGTGCCAGCAGCCGCGACAGGGGTCCAAATCAGCCCCAGCATTTT
CDR3: CASSRDRGPNQPQHF

J: TRBJ1-6
V: TRBV7-6
D: NA
size: many
DNA: TGTGCCAGCAGCCCCTTGGGGGTCGGGAATTCACCCCTCCACTTT
CDR3: CASSPLGVGNSPLHF

J: TRBJ1-6
V: TRBV6-2/TRBV6-3
D: NA
size: few
DNA: TGTGCCAGCAGTCCCCGGACAACTTATAATTCACCCCTCCACTTT
CDR3: CASSPRTTYNSPLHF

J: TRBJ1-5
V: TRBV2
D: TRBD1
size: many
DNA: TGTGCCAGCAGGGAAGGACAGGGGGCCGATCAGCCCCAGCATTTT
CDR3: CASREGQGADQPQHF

J: TRBJ1-4
V: TRBV28
D: TRBD1
size: NA
DNA: TGTGCCAGCAGTCCTCGGGACAGGGGTACTGAAAAACTGTTTTTT
CDR3: CASSPRDRGTEKLFF

J: TRBJ2-1
V: TRBV11-2
D: NA
size: many
DNA: TGTGCCAGCAGCTTTGGTGATAGCTCCTACAATGAGCAGTTCTTC
CDR3: CASSFGDSSYNEQFF

J: TRBJ2-2
V: TRBV7-3
D: NA
size: many
DNA: TGTGCCAGCAGCTTAACAGGGGATAACACCGGGGAGCTGTTTTTT
CDR3: CASSLTGDNTGELFF

J: TRBJ2-3
V: TRBV10-3
D: NA
size: many
DNA: TGTGCCATCAGTGAATCCGGACCAGGGTACACCGATACAGATACGCAGTATTTT
CDR3: CAISESGPGYTDTDTQYF

J: TRBJ1-1
V: TRBV20-1
D: NA
size: many
DNA: TGCAGTGCCGTAGAGACCGGAAGGGGAGCTTTCTTT
CDR3: CSAVETGRGAFF

J: TRBJ1-1
V: TRBV20-1
D: NA
size: many
DNA: TGCAGTGCTAGAGATTCTCGGGGAGGGAGGACTGAAGCTTTCTTT
CDR3: CSARDSRGGRTEAFF

J: TRBJ2-5
V: TRBV14
D: TRBD2
size: many
DNA: TGTGCCAGCAGCCAAGGTCTAGCGGGGGAGTTCCAAGAGACCCAGTACTTC
CDR3: CASSQGLAGEFQETQYF

J: TRBJ2-6
V: TRBV20-1
D: TRBD1
size: many
DNA: TGCAGTGCTAGTTACAGCCGGGGACAGCTCTCTGGGGCCAACGTCCTGACTTTC
CDR3: CSASYSRGQLSGANVLTF

J: TRBJ1-5
V: TRBV7-8
D: NA
size: many
DNA: TGTGCCAGCAGCGCCACAGGGATGGGGCAGCCCCAGCATTTT
CDR3: CASSATGMGQPQHF

J: TRBJ1-4
V: TRBV3-1
D: NA
size: many
DNA: TGTGCCAGCAGCCACCGACGGGGGCGGTTCGAAAAACTGTTTTTT
CDR3: CASSHRRGRFEKLFF

J: TRBJ2-7
V: TRBV27
D: NA
size: many
DNA: TGTGCCAGCAGTTTATCCCGGGGGCTCGAGCAGTACTTC
CDR3: CASSLSRGLEQYF

J: TRBJ2-4
V: TRBV19
D: TRBD2
size: few
DNA: TGTGCCAGTAGTATAGGTACTAGCGGGAGGGGAAACATTCAGTACTTC
CDR3: CASSIGTSGRGNIQYF

J: TRBJ2-5
V: TRBV15
D: NA
size: many
DNA: TGTGCCACCAGCAGATCAGGGATGGGAGAGACCCAGTACTTC
CDR3: CATSRSGMGETQYF

J: TRBJ2-7
V: TRBV2
D: NA
size: few
DNA: TGTGCCAGCAAGGAGGTCAGGGGGGGCTACGAGCAGTACTTC
CDR3: CASKEVRGGYEQYF

J: TRBJ1-5
V: TRBV9
D: NA
size: NA
DNA: TGTGCCAGCGGCTTGGGGAATCAGCCCCAGCATTTT
CDR3: CASGLGNQPQHF

J: TRBJ2-4
V: TRBV28
D: NA
size: NA
DNA: TGTGCCAGCAGTTTATCCGGACAGGCCAAAAACATTCAGTACTTC
CDR3: CASSLSGQAKNIQYF

J: TRBJ2-5
V: TRBV2
D: TRBD1
size: many
DNA: TGTGCCAGCATTGGGCTCCGCCGGGACAGGGCCCAAGAGACCCAGTACTTC
CDR3: CASIGLRRDRAQETQYF

J: TRBJ2-1
V: TRBV19
D: NA
size: NA
DNA: TGTGCCAGTAGCCGTAGCGCCGCCTCCTACAATGAGCAGTTCTTC
CDR3: CASSRSAASYNEQFF